The source of this T cell receptor (beta chain) is a study of lymphopenia after photon versus proton radiotherapy. Study-wide points: Authors raise, but do not show, better survival with proton therapy. Photon-treated patients lost naive T cells and TCR diversity; proton-treated stayed stable. Post-nadir diversity loss with photons came from oligoclonal expansion, particularly CD8+ Temra cells. A bigger post-nadir fall in TCR diversity correlated inversely with survival time in deceased patients.

A remark on this clone: The antigen is not known.

This CDR3 comprises 11 residues. The V end lost 3 bases, the J end lost 8 bases, and 5 bases lay between the germline ends. Per germline, CDR1 SEHNR and CDR2 FQNEAQ (reference sequence). Method: immunoSEQ multiplex PCR; TCRdb's copy keeps in-frame clones and lacks some. The sample shows some 25,000 clones, roughly nine tenths of them seen only once. The TCR was taken from a woman aged 50 to 65 with cholangiocarcinoma. The chain joins TRBV7-9 to TRBJ1-3; D call uncertain. The sequenced sample was peripheral blood, obtained from a patient treated with photon-based radiotherapy. CDR3 amino acids: CASSFDDTIYF. CDR3 sequence (DNA): TGTGCCAGCAGCTTCGACGACACCATATATTTT.